The clone carrying this T cell receptor beta chain was recorded many times. J lost 2 bases, V lost 7 bases, and 8 bases had no gene match. Germline V gives CDR1 MNHEY, CDR2 SVGEGT. CDR3 size: 14 residues. The iRepertoire nested amplicon-rescue multiplex PCR amplified TCR alpha and beta CDR3s from RNA. TCRdb processed the multiplex PCR reads anew with MiXCR; each CDR3 protein has one entry. Of over 100,000 distinct CDR3 sequences listed, about 25% were seen once; the top ten hold about a third. This record belongs to a study of glioma-infiltrating T cells. The chain couples TRBV6-2 or TRBV6-3 to TRBJ2-7; 7 bases map to TRBD2. Sequenced sample: glioma tissue, nonneoplastic brain tissue, or PBMCs (not recorded which). The source of this sequence is a human donor with low-grade glioma or glioblastoma, undergoing nonglioma brain surgery, or in good health (not recorded which). As DNA, the CDR3 is TGTGCCAGCACAAACGGGGGGTCTCCCTACGAGCAGTACTTC. Its translation: CASTNGGSPYEQYF.